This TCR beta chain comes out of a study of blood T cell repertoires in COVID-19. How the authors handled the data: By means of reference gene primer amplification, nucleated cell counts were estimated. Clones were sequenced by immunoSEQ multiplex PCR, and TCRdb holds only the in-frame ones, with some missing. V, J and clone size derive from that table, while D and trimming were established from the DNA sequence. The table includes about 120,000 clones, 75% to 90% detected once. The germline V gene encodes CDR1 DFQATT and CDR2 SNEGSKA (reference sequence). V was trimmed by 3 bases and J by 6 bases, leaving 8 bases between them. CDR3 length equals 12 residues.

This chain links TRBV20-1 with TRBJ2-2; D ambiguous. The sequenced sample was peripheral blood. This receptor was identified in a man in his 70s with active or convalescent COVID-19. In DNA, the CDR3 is TGCAGTGCTAGTCAGGTCCCCGGGGAGCTGTTTTTT. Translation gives CSASQVPGELFF.